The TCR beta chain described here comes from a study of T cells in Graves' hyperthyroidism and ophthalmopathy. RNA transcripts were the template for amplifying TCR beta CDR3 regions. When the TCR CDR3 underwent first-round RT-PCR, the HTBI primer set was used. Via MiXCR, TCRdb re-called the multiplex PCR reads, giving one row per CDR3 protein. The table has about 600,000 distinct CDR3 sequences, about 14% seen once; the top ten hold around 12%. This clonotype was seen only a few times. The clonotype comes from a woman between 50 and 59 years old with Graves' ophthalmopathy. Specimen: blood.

This CDR3 reads CASSPRTGNEAFF. The DNA of the CDR3 is TGCGCCAGCAGCCCGAGGACAGGGAACGAAGCTTTCTTT. The rearrangement uses TRBV4-1 and TRBJ1-1, with 8 bases fitting TRBD1. V lost 4 bases, J lost 8 bases, and 6 bases stayed unmatched. In germline, CDR1 is MGHRA, CDR2 YSYEKL. The CDR3 is 13 amino acids.